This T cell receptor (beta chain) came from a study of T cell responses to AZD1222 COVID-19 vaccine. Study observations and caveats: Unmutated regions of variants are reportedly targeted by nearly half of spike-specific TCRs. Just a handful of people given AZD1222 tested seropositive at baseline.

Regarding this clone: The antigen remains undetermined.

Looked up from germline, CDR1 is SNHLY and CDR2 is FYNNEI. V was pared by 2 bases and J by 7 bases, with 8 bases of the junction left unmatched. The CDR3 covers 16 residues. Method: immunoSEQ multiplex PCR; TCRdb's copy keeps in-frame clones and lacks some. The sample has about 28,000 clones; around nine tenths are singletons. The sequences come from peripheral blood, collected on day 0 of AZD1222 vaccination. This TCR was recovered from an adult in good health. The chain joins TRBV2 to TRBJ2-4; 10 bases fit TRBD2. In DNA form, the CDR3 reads TGTGCCAGCAGTGAACGGGTAGCGGGAGGAAGGAACATTCAGTACTTC. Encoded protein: CASSERVAGGRNIQYF.